One T cell receptor (beta chain) is described in this entry. Here immunoSEQ multiplex PCR was the method, and the copy in TCRdb shows in-frame clones only, minus some. The sample lists tens of thousands of clones, roughly 79% occurring once. Germline lookup yields CDR1 SEHNR and CDR2 FQNEAQ (reference sequence). CDR3 size: 14 residues. J gave up 2 bases and V 6 bases, and 5 bases lay outside the gene matches. The data were obtained in a study of blood T cell repertoires in COVID-19. About the research overall: There were acute and convalescent COVID-19 samples, and they came from the United States, Italy and Spain.

The clonotype comes from a human donor in a cohort sampled during active COVID-19. The material sequenced was peripheral blood. The chain recombines TRBV7-9 with TRBJ2-3; 7 bases fit TRBD2. CDR3 sequence (DNA): TGTGCCAGCAGAACTAGCGAACACACAGATACGCAGTATTTT. Translated, it gives CASRTSEHTDTQYF.